This T cell receptor beta chain is drawn from a study of human T cells and chemical hapten exposure. At the level of the study: Donors were sensitized with 2% DPC on the upper inner arm. For the roughly 26-week duration of the study, patients were given weekly doses of diphenylcyclopropenone on the scalp.

In the library, unique molecular identifiers were attached to individual cDNA molecules. TCRdb redid the calling of the RACE reads with MiXCR, one entry per CDR3 protein. Here the sample spans 80,000 to 100,000 distinct CDR3 sequences, 25% to 30% being singletons. Trimming took off 3 bases at V and 2 bases at J, with 12 bases between the two ends. CDR3 size: 15 residues. Time point of the sample: patch test 3, about 24 weeks after DPC sensitization. Treatment denoted: therapeutic diphenylcyclopropenone sensitization with weekly scalp DPC. Participating donors were patients with alopecia, aged 18 to 70 years, considered appropriate candidates for DPC.

The chain combines TRBV12-3 or TRBV12-4 with TRBJ2-3, with unresolved D. The receptor was derived from a man aged 35-49 years with alopecia areata. Some clones in this sample may be carry-over from other donors' samples. The specimen comprised whole blood, sampled in connection with sensitization to the hapten diphenylcyclopropenone (DPC). CDR3 sequence: CASSFGRPNTDTQYF. As DNA, the CDR3 is TGTGCCAGCAGTTTCGGTCGGCCTAACACAGATACGCAGTATTTT.